The TCR beta chain under discussion was sequenced for a study of OX40 agonist ivuxolimab in advanced cancers. As for the study in general: Partial responses were observed in three patients, of whom one had hepatocellular carcinoma and two had cutaneous melanoma.

A note on this clone: Its antigen is not known.

Baseline, cycle 4 day 1, and cycle 7 day 1 were the blood sampling points. Deletions cut 6 bases from V and 14 bases from J, with 20 bases between. Germline V CDR1 and CDR2: MNHEY, SVGAGI. The CDR3 extends over 14 amino acids. Study-level points and caveats: The study did not work out the antigen specificity of the expanded peripheral T cells. More expanded clones were found, on average, in CD8+ than in CD4+ T cells.

Using immunoSEQ multiplex PCR, the repertoire was profiled, and TCRdb retains in-frame clones only, with some absent. This sample has 75,000 to 90,000 clones, with roughly nine tenths found just once. The sequence came from an adult with an advanced solid tumor such as melanoma, head and neck, liver or kidney cancer. This sample comprised CD4+ or CD8+ T cells sorted from blood, obtained in a trial of the OX40 agonist ivuxolimab. The chain is built from TRBV6-5 and TRBJ1-6; D perhaps matches TRBD1 (5 bases). The CDR3 spells CASRPPGRGLTLHF. Here the CDR3 DNA reads TGTGCCAGCAGACCTCCGGGACGTGGTTTGACCCTCCACTTT.